This T cell receptor beta chain was found in a study of T cells after yellow fever vaccination. TCRdb reprocessed the 5' RACE reads via MiXCR and lists one record per CDR3 protein. The sample has roughly 250,000 distinct CDR3 sequences; over 10% are singletons. Trimming took 10 bases from V and 4 from J, leaving 13 bases between them. The CDR3 sequence is 12 residues long. Germline values: CDR1 LNHDA, CDR2 SQIVND (reference sequence). The J gene is TRBJ2-5, the V gene TRBV19; D possibly uses TRBD1 or TRBD2 (5 bases each). The source is a man in his thirties or forties who received the YFV17D yellow fever vaccine. The source material was CD4+ T cells sorted from PBMCs, sampled 45 days after the yellow fever booster vaccination. This chain's CDR3 is CATPGPRETQYF. In DNA form, the CDR3 reads TGTGCCACCCCGGGACCAAGAGAGACCCAGTACTTC.